The clone carrying this TCR beta chain appeared many times. Per germline, CDR1 SGHRS and CDR2 YFSETQ. CDR3 size: 14 residues. V was clipped by 4 bases and J by 6 bases; unmatched bases: 9. Using its own MiXCR run on the RT-PCR reads, TCRdb lists one record per CDR3 protein. Of about 28,000 distinct CDR3 sequences in the sample, under 7.5% were seen once. This record comes from a study of patients and donors after allogeneic stem cell transplantation. The chain recombines TRBV5-1 with TRBJ1-2; 7 bases agree with TRBD1. The receptor's source is a human donor who was either an allogeneic HSCT recipient or a stem cell or donor lymphocyte infusion donor (not recorded which). It is not recorded whose cells these are; they may come from a transplant donor. The sequenced sample consisted of blood, either unsorted or a sorted T cell fraction (not recorded which). The CDR3 reads CASSPVQGLDGYTF. The CDR3 DNA follows: TGCGCCAGCAGCCCGGTACAGGGGCTGGATGGCTACACCTTC.